This TCR beta chain stems from a study of T cell responses to AZD1222 COVID-19 vaccine. Whole-study context: Pooled in the analysis were second doses at about 4 or about 12 weeks.

V lost 2 bases, J lost 5 bases, and 6 bases lay in between. Germline CDR1 SGHTA, CDR2 FQGNSA. The CDR3 extends over 12 amino acids. TCRdb's table, derived via immunoSEQ multiplex PCR, lists solely in-frame clones and lacks some. The sample carries 90,000 to 110,000 clones, roughly 82% recorded once. The V call is TRBV7-2, the J call TRBJ1-2; D unresolved. The sample here was peripheral blood, taken on day 0 of AZD1222 vaccination. The TCR sequence derives from an adult in good health. The CDR3 DNA sequence: TGTGCCAGCAGCTTAACAGAGTATGGCTACACCTTC. Translation gives CASSLTEYGYTF.